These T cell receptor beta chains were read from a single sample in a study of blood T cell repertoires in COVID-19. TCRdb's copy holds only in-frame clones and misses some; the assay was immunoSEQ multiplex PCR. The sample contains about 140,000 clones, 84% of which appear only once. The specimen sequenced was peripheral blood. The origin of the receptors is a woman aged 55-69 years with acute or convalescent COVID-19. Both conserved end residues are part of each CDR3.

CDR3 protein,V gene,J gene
CATTTGLNTEAFF,TRBV10-3,TRBJ1-1
CASSPREGGNTIYF,TRBV9,TRBJ1-3
CASSPSGGRNNQPQHF,TRBV18,TRBJ1-5
CASSLSRGVAGSVEQYF,TRBV28,TRBJ2-7
CASSNAGGEKLFF,TRBV25-1,TRBJ1-4
CASGGQGAAFF,TRBV10-1,TRBJ1-1
CASSPGTGDYEQYF,TRBV7-7,TRBJ2-7
CATRPGGYEQYF,TRBV10-3,TRBJ2-7
CASTRQKCSGNTIYF,TRBV21-1,TRBJ1-3
CASSRLAGAYNEQFF,TRBV14,TRBJ2-1
CASSQPLGGQYF,TRBV5-5,TRBJ2-7
CASSIPFEKLFF,TRBV19,TRBJ1-4
CASSLLVRAVSGNTIYF,TRBV5-5,TRBJ1-3
CASSPRTANTEAFF,TRBV3-1/TRBV3-2,TRBJ1-1
CASSLAAGLTYTEAFF,TRBV28,TRBJ1-1
CASSQLLGGEQYF,TRBV18,TRBJ2-7
CASSQEGGVTQYF,TRBV4-1,TRBJ2-3
CASSLEGLSNQPQHF,TRBV7-9,TRBJ1-5
CASSSGTSLDTQYF,TRBV9,TRBJ2-3
CASSSNRGPWALEQYF,TRBV7-9,TRBJ2-7
CASRLTRLWNNEKLFF,TRBV12-2,TRBJ1-4
CASSLAPFSGNTIYF,TRBV5-6,TRBJ1-3
CASRGTSGLTGELFF,TRBV27,TRBJ2-2
CASSVDETHYGYTF,TRBV9,TRBJ1-2
CSASSVAGDEQFF,TRBV20-1,TRBJ2-1
CASSAFIAGPYEQYF,TRBV5-5,TRBJ2-7
CASSQGPRYGYTF,TRBV14,TRBJ1-2
CASRGQGAYEQYF,TRBV12-3/TRBV12-4,TRBJ2-7
CASSRTSGRASYNEQFF,TRBV18,TRBJ2-1
CASSYPLGGADYEQYF,TRBV6-5,TRBJ2-7
CASSLYRATEAFF,TRBV5-6,TRBJ1-1
CASSESDRGLPLHF,TRBV2,TRBJ1-6
CASSQYHRGETQYF,TRBV23-1,TRBJ2-5
CASSFSGDRTDTQYF,TRBV7-3,TRBJ2-3
CASWSRRESTDTQYF,TRBV10-3,TRBJ2-3
CASSPGQENSPLHF,TRBV3-1/TRBV3-2,TRBJ1-6
CASSFLSSGSFNEQFF,TRBV27,TRBJ2-1
CASSPAGRRGELFF,TRBV9,TRBJ2-2
CASSLALEDEQFF,TRBV28,TRBJ2-1
CASRNNRAGEQFF,TRBV28,TRBJ2-1
CASSYLGSGRSGELFF,TRBV6-6,TRBJ2-2
CAISKGGNEKLFF,TRBV10-3,TRBJ1-4
CASSRDSYGYTF,TRBV7-2,TRBJ1-2
CASSLGLARMDTQYF,TRBV28,TRBJ2-3
CASRIRDRGSYEQYF,TRBV23-1,TRBJ2-7
CASSDGTRAFF,TRBV12-3/TRBV12-4,TRBJ1-1
CASKLPGQGATNEKLFF,TRBV19,TRBJ1-4
CASSTSWLPQNTGELFF,TRBV11-3,TRBJ2-2
CASSRTGGAYGETQYF,TRBV7-9,TRBJ2-5
CASSLGRTVDEKLFF,TRBV5-1,TRBJ1-4
CASSLGTNNSPLHF,TRBV28,TRBJ1-6